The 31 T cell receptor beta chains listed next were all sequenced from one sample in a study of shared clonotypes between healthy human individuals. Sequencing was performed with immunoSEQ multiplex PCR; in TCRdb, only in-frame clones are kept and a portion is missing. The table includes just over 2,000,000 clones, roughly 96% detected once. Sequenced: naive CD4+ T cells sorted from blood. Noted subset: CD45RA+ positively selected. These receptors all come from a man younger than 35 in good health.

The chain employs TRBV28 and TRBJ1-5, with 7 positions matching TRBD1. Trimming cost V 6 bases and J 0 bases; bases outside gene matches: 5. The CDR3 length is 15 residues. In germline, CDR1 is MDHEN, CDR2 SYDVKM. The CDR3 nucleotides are TGTGCCAGCAGGCAGCAGGGGGGTAGCAATCAGCCCCAGCATTTT. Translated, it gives CASRQQGGSNQPQHF. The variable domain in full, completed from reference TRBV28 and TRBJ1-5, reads DVKVTQSSRYLVKRTGEKVFLECVQDMDHENMFWYRQDPGLGLRLIYFSYDVKMKEKGDIPEGYSVSREKKERFSLILESASTNQTSMYLCASRQQGGSNQPQHFGDGTRLSIL.

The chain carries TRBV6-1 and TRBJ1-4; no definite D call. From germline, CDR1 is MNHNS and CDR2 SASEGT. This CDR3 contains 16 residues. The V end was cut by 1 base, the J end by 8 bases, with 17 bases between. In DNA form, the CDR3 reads TGTGCCAGCAGTGAAGGCTGGCAGTATAAAACAGAAAAACTGTTTTTT. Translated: CASSEGWQYKTEKLFF.

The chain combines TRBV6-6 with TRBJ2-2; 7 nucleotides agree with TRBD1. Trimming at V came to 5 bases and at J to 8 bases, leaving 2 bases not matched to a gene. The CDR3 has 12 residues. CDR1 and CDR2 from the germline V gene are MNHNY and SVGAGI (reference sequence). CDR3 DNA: TGTGCCAGCAGTCACAGGGGAGGGGAGCTGTTTTTT. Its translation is CASSHRGGELFF.

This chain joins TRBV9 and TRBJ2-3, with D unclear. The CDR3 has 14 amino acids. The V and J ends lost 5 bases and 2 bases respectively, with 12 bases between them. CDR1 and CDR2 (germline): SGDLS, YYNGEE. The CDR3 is CASSSEPNTDTQYF. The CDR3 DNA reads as TGTGCCAGCAGTTCGGAGCCCAACACAGATACGCAGTATTTT.

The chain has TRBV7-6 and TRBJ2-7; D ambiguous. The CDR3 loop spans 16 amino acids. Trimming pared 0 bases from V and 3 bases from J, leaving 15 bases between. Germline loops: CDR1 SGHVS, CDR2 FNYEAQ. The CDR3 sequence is CASSLAPSAEFYEQYF. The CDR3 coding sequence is TGTGCCAGCAGCTTAGCGCCCTCGGCAGAATTCTACGAGCAGTACTTC.

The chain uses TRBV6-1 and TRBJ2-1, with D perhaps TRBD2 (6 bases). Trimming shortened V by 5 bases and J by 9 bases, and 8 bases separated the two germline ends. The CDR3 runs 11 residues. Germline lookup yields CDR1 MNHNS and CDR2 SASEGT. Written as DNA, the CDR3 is TGTGCCAGCAGTCAGGGAGGTGAGCAGTTCTTC. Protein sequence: CASSQGGEQFF.

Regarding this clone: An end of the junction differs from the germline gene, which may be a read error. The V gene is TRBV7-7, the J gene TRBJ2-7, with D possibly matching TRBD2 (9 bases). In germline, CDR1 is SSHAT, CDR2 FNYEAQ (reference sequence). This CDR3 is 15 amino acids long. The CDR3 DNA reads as TGTGCTAGCAGTCAGGGGGCGGGAGGGGCCTACGAGCAGTACTTC. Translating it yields CASSQGAGGAYEQYF. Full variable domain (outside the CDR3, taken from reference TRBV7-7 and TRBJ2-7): GAGVSQSPRYKVTKRGQDVTLRCDPISSHATLYWYQQALGQGPEFLTYFNYEAQPDKSGLPSDRFSAERPEGSISTLTIQRTEQRDSAMYRCASSQGAGGAYEQYFGPGTRLTVT.

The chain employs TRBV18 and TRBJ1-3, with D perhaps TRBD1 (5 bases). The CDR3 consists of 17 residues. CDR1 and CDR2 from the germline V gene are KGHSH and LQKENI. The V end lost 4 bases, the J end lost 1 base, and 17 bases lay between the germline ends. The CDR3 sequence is CASSQSRDARSGNTIYF. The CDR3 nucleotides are TGTGCCAGCTCACAGTCCCGGGACGCAAGGTCTGGAAACACCATATATTTT.

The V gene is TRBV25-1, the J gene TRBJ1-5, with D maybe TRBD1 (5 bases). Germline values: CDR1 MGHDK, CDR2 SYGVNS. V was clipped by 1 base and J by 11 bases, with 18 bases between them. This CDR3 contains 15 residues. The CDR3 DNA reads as TGTGCCAGCAGTGAATCGGGTCAGGGACTTAGAGCCCAGCATTTT. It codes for CASSESGQGLRAQHF.

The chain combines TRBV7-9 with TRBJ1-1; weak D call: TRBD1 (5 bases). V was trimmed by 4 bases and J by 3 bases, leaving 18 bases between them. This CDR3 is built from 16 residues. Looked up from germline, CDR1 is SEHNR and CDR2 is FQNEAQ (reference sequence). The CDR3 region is CASSSRPGGRDTEAFF. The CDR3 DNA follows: TGTGCCAGCAGCTCCAGACCTGGGGGGAGAGACACTGAAGCTTTCTTT.

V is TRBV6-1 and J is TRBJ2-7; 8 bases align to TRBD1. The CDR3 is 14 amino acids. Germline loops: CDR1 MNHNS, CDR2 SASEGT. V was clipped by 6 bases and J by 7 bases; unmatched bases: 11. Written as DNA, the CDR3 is TGTGCCAGCAGCCCCCGTCAGGGGGCGCAGGAGCAGTACTTC. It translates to CASSPRQGAQEQYF.

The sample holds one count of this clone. CDR3 nucleotide sequence: TGTGCCAGCAGCACAGGGACAGGGGATAGGCTGTGTAGCAATCAGCCCCAGCATTTT. As protein: CASSTGTGDRLCSNQPQHF. The gene calls are TRBV21-1 and TRBJ1-5; TRBD1 is the table's D call and was not checked against the DNA. TRBV21-1 is a documented pseudogene. This CDR3 has 19 residues.

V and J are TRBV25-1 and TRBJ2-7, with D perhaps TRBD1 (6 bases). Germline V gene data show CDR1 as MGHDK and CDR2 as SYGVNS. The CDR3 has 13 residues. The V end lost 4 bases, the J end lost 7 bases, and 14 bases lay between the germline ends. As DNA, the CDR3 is TGTGCCAGCAGTGTGGCAGGGGTATGGGAGCAGTACTTC. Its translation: CASSVAGVWEQYF.

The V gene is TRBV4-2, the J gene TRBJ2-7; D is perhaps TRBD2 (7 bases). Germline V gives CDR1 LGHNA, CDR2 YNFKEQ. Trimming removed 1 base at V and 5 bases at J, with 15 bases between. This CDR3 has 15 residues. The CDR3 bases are TGTGCCAGCAGCCAAGTTCGGGGGGCCACGGACGAGCAGTACTTC. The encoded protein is CASSQVRGATDEQYF.

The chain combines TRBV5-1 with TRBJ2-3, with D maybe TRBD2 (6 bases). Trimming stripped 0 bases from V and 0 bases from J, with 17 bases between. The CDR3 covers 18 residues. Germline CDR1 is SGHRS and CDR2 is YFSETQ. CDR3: CASSLEEGRPPSTDTQYF. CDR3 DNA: TGCGCCAGCAGCTTGGAGGAGGGGAGACCTCCTAGCACAGATACGCAGTATTTT.

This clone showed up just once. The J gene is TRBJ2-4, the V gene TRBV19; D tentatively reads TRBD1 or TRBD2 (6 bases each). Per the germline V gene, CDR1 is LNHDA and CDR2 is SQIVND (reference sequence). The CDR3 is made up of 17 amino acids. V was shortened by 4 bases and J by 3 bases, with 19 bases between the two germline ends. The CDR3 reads CASSRSSGAPGKNIQYF. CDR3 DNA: TGTGCCAGTAGTAGGTCATCGGGGGCTCCGGGCAAAAACATTCAGTACTTC.

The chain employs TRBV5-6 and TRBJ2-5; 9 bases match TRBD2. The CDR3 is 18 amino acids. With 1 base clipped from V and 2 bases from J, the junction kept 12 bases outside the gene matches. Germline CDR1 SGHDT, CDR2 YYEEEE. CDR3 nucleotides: TGTGCCAGCAGCTTGTTCCGGGCTAGCGGGATACAGCAAGAGACCCAGTACTTC. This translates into CASSLFRASGIQQETQYF. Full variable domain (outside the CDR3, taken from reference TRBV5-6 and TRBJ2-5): DAGVTQSPTHLIKTRGQQVTLRCSPKSGHDTVSWYQQALGQGPQFIFQYYEEEERQRGNFPDRFSGHQFPNYSSELNVNALLLGDSALYLCASSLFRASGIQQETQYFGPGTRLLVL.

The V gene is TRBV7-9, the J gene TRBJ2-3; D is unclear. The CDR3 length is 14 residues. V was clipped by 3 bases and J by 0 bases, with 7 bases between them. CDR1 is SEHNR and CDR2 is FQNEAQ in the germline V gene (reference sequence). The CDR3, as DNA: TGTGCCAGCAGCTTCAGCTCTAGCACAGATACGCAGTATTTT. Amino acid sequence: CASSFSSSTDTQYF.

The CDR3 DNA sequence: TGTGCCAGCAGCTCGACAAGCTCCTACAATGAGCAGTTCTTC. The encoded protein is CASSSTSSYNEQFF. The genes are TRBV9 and TRBJ2-1; D gene ambiguous. The CDR3 is 14 amino acids. Germline V lookup: CDR1 SGDLS, CDR2 YYNGEE. Trimming cost V 4 bases and J 0 bases, with 8 bases left between them.

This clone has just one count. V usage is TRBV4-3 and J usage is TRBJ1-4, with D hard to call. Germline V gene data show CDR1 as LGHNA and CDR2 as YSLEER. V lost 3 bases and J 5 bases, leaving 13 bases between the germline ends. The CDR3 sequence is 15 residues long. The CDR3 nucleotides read TGCGCCAGCAGCCAGGACGGACTTGAAAATGAAAAACTGTTTTTT. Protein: CASSQDGLENEKLFF.

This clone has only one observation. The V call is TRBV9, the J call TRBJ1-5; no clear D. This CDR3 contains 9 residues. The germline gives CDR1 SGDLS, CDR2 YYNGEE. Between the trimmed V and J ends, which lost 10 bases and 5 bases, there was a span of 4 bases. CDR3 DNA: TGTGCCCACTATCAGCCCCAGCATTTT. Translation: CAHYQPQHF.

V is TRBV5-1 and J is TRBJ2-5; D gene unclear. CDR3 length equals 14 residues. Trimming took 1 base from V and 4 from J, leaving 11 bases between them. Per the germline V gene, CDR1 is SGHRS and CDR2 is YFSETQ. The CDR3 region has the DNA TGCGCCAGCAGCTTGATTCCGGGTGGAGAGACCCAGTACTTC. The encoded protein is CASSLIPGGETQYF.

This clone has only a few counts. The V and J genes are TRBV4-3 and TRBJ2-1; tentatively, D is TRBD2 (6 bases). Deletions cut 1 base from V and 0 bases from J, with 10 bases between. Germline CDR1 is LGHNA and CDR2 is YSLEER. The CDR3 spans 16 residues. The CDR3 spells CASSQGGATSYNEQFF. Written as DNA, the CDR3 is TGCGCCAGCAGCCAAGGCGGGGCCACCTCCTACAATGAGCAGTTCTTC.

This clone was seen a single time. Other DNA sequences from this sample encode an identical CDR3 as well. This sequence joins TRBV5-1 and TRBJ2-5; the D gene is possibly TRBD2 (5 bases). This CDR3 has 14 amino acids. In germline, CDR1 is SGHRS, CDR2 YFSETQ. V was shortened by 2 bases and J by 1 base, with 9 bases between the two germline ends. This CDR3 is CASSFRGIQETQYF. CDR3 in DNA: TGCGCCAGCAGCTTTCGAGGGATCCAAGAGACCCAGTACTTC.

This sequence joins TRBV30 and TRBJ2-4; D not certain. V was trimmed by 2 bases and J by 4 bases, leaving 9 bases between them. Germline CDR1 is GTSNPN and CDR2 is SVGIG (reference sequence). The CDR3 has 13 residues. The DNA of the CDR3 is TGTGCCTGGAGTTCAGCAGTGAAAAACATTCAGTACTTC. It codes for CAWSSAVKNIQYF.

CDR3 sequence: CASSPGRTSYEQYF. The CDR3 DNA reads as TGTGCCAGCTCTCCGGGCCGAACGTCCTACGAGCAGTACTTC. This chain joins TRBV18 and TRBJ2-7; D remains unclear. Germline CDR1 KGHSH, CDR2 LQKENI. Trimming pared 6 bases from V and 1 base from J, leaving 13 bases between. There are 14 residues in the CDR3.

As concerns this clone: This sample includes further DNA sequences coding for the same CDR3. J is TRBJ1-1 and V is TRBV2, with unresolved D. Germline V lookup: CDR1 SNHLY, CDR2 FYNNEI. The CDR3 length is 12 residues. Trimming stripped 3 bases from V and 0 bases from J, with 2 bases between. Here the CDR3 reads CASSDLNTEAFF. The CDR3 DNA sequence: TGTGCCAGCAGTGATTTGAACACTGAAGCTTTCTTT.

The CDR3 DNA is TGTGCCAGCTCACCAACTAGTACCCCCACCTACGAGCAGTACTTC. The encoded protein is CASSPTSTPTYEQYF. The chain uses TRBV18 and TRBJ2-7, with TRBD2 as a possible D gene (5 bases). Germline loops: CDR1 KGHSH, CDR2 LQKENI. This CDR3 has 15 amino acids. Between the trimmed V and J ends, which lost 2 bases and 2 bases, there was a span of 13 bases.

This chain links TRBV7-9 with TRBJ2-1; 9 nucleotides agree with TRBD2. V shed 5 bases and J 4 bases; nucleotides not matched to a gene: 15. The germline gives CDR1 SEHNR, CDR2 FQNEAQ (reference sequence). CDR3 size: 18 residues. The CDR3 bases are TGTGCCAGCAGCCCTAGACCCTGGGTAGCGGGAGATTACAATGAGCAGTTCTTC. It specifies CASSPRPWVAGDYNEQFF. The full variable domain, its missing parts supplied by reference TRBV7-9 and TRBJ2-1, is DTGVSQNPRHKITKRGQNVTFRCDPISEHNRLYWYRQTLGQGPEFLTYFQNEAQLEKSRLLSDRFSAERPKGSFSTLEIQRTEQGDSAMYLCASSPRPWVAGDYNEQFFGPGTRLTVL.

CDR3 nucleotide sequence: TGCGCCAGCAGCCATTCCGAGGGGAGGGGGAACTATGGCTACACCTTC. Amino acids: CASSHSEGRGNYGYTF. The chain couples TRBV4-1 to TRBJ1-2, with a possible D match to TRBD1 (6 bases). Germline values: CDR1 MGHRA, CDR2 YSYEKL. V was trimmed by 3 bases and J by 2 bases, leaving 16 bases between them. This CDR3 is 16 amino acids long.

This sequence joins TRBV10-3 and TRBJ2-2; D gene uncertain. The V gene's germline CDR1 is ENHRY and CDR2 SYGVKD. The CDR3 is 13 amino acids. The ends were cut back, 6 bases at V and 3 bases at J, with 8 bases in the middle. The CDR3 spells CAIRMLYTGELFF. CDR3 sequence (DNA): TGTGCCATCAGAATGTTGTACACCGGGGAGCTGTTTTTT.